This T cell receptor (beta chain) is drawn from a study of type 1 regulatory T cells. Study-level results: Type 1 regulatory T cells had a more restricted TCR repertoire than non-type 1 regulatory T cells.

TCRdb re-derived calls from the reads in MiXCR, one entry per CDR3 protein. The sample lists 35,000 to 50,000 distinct CDR3 sequences; less than 15% were seen once. On this clonotype: The antigen remains unidentified.

The sample consisted of cultured non-Tr1 T cells, either the whole culture or a sorted T cell fraction (not recorded which). The sequence was collected from a human donor in good health.

DNA for the CDR3: TGTGCCAGCAGTAGTCAACAGGGGGCTCAAGAGACCCAGTACTTC. Amino acids: CASSSQQGAQETQYF. This chain connects TRBV12-3 or TRBV12-4 to TRBJ2-5, with 9 bases fitting TRBD1. With 5 bases clipped from V and 2 bases from J, the junction kept 6 bases outside the gene matches. The CDR3 loop spans 15 amino acids.